This T cell receptor beta chain was profiled in a study of blood T cells in healthy people across ages. Whole-study findings and limits: Donors of long life had a larger count of naive CD4+ cells and greater diversity than aged donors.

Primed by a sample-barcoded 5' primer and a J-beta primer mix, a second PCR proceeded for about 7 to 11 cycles. TCRdb analysed the 5' RACE reads with MiXCR anew, one entry per CDR3 protein. Among around 1.5 million distinct CDR3 sequences listed, almost 60% were seen once. Every donor contributed 7.5 to 10 milliliters of peripheral blood by blood draw. The extraction recovered at least 6 micrograms of total RNA per sample. Note on this clonotype: What it binds is not known.

The sequence was obtained from a man aged 18 to 29 in good health. The sequencing sample was made of blood.

CDR3 DNA: TGCAGTGCTAGAGATTGGGGCGGTAGCTCCGAGCAGTACTTC. This sequence encodes CSARDWGGSSEQYF. This sequence joins TRBV20-1 and TRBJ2-7; a possible D gene is TRBD1 (5 bases). The V end was cut by 0 bases, the J end by 6 bases, with 15 bases between. The length of the CDR3 is 14 residues. CDR1 and CDR2 (germline): DFQATT, SNEGSKA (reference sequence).